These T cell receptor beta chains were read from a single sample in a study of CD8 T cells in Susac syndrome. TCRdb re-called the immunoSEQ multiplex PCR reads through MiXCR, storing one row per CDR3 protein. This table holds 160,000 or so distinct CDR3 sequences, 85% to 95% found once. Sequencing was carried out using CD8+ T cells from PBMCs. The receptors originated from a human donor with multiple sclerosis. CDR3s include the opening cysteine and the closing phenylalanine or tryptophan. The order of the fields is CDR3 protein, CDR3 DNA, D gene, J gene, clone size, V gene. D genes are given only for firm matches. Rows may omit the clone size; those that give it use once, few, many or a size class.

CDR3aa: CASSFQRGGRETQYF; CDR3nt: TGTGCCAGCAGCTTCCAGCGGGGGGGCCGAGAGACCCAGTACTTC; d_gene: TRBD2; j_gene: TRBJ2-5; abundance: NA; v_gene: TRBV7-9
CDR3aa: CASSGYRGSYEQYF; CDR3nt: TGTGCCAGCAGTGGGTACAGAGGCTCCTACGAGCAGTACTTC; d_gene: NA; j_gene: TRBJ2-7; abundance: NA; v_gene: TRBV28
CDR3aa: CSARGTGVAKNIQYF; CDR3nt: TGCAGTGCTAGAGGGACGGGGGTAGCCAAAAACATTCAGTACTTC; d_gene: NA; j_gene: TRBJ2-4; abundance: NA; v_gene: TRBV20-1
CDR3aa: CATSSGVSGALNYEQYF; CDR3nt: TGTGCCACCAGCAGTGGGGTCAGCGGGGCTCTGAACTACGAGCAGTACTTC; d_gene: TRBD2; j_gene: TRBJ2-7; abundance: NA; v_gene: TRBV15
CDR3aa: CASSEYGLAPVSEQYF; CDR3nt: TGTGCCAGCAGTGAATATGGACTAGCCCCAGTCAGCGAGCAGTACTTC; d_gene: TRBD2; j_gene: TRBJ2-7; abundance: NA; v_gene: TRBV25-1
CDR3aa: CASTPQFSGANVLTF; CDR3nt: TGTGCCAGCACCCCGCAGTTCTCTGGGGCCAACGTCCTGACTTTC; d_gene: NA; j_gene: TRBJ2-6; abundance: NA; v_gene: TRBV6-5
CDR3aa: CASSSSAGWGTDTQYF; CDR3nt: TGTGCCAGCAGTTCGTCAGCGGGATGGGGTACAGATACGCAGTATTTT; d_gene: TRBD2; j_gene: TRBJ2-3; abundance: once; v_gene: TRBV25-1
CDR3aa: CASSTGGQPRHF; CDR3nt: TGTGCCAGCAGTACAGGGGGACAGCCCCGGCATTTT; d_gene: TRBD1; j_gene: TRBJ1-5; abundance: once; v_gene: TRBV6-5
CDR3aa: CASRRQGRGGYTF; CDR3nt: TGTGCCAGCAGACGACAGGGAAGGGGCGGCTACACCTTC; d_gene: TRBD1; j_gene: TRBJ1-2; abundance: NA; v_gene: TRBV7-6
CDR3aa: CASRMGSQPQHF; CDR3nt: TGTGCCAGTAGAATGGGGAGTCAGCCCCAGCATTTT; d_gene: NA; j_gene: TRBJ1-5; abundance: NA; v_gene: TRBV19
CDR3aa: CSAMLPGLAGGSQETQYF; CDR3nt: TGCAGTGCCATGCTACCGGGACTAGCGGGAGGTAGTCAAGAGACCCAGTACTTC; d_gene: TRBD2; j_gene: TRBJ2-5; abundance: once; v_gene: TRBV20-1
CDR3aa: CSVEASAEPHEQYF; CDR3nt: TGCAGCGTTGAAGCTTCGGCGGAGCCCCACGAGCAGTACTTC; d_gene: NA; j_gene: TRBJ2-7; abundance: once; v_gene: TRBV29-1
CDR3aa: CASRGGFNEQFF; CDR3nt: TGTGCCAGCAGGGGAGGGTTTAATGAGCAGTTCTTC; d_gene: TRBD2; j_gene: TRBJ2-1; abundance: NA; v_gene: TRBV2
CDR3aa: CAWSWRNEQFF; CDR3nt: TGTGCCTGGTCCTGGCGCAATGAGCAGTTCTTC; d_gene: NA; j_gene: TRBJ2-1; abundance: NA; v_gene: TRBV30
CDR3aa: CASSRRTTRETQYF; CDR3nt: TGTGCCAGCAGCCGACGAACAACAAGAGAGACCCAGTACTTC; d_gene: NA; j_gene: TRBJ2-5; abundance: NA; v_gene: TRBV7-2
CDR3aa: CASSIGTPYEQYF; CDR3nt: TGTGCCAGCAGCATCGGGACACCCTACGAGCAGTACTTC; d_gene: NA; j_gene: TRBJ2-7; abundance: NA; v_gene: TRBV5-6
CDR3aa: CASSLVPTGSEQFF; CDR3nt: TGTGCCAGCAGCTTGGTACCTACAGGGTCCGAGCAGTTCTTC; d_gene: NA; j_gene: TRBJ2-1; abundance: NA; v_gene: TRBV5-6
CDR3aa: CATSRGLGLADFNEQFF; CDR3nt: TGTGCCACCAGCAGAGGTTTGGGACTAGCGGATTTCAATGAGCAGTTCTTC; d_gene: TRBD2; j_gene: TRBJ2-1; abundance: NA; v_gene: TRBV15
CDR3aa: CASSVGASGGSYEQYF; CDR3nt: TGTGCCAGCAGCGTAGGTGCCTCAGGGGGTTCCTACGAGCAGTACTTC; d_gene: TRBD1; j_gene: TRBJ2-7; abundance: NA; v_gene: TRBV9
CDR3aa: CSAREARWDEQFF; CDR3nt: TGCAGTGCTAGAGAGGCTAGGTGGGATGAGCAGTTCTTC; d_gene: NA; j_gene: TRBJ2-1; abundance: NA; v_gene: TRBV20-1
CDR3aa: CASSLGQISYEQYF; CDR3nt: TGTGCCAGCAGCCTGGGACAGATCTCCTACGAGCAGTACTTC; d_gene: TRBD1; j_gene: TRBJ2-7; abundance: NA; v_gene: TRBV14
CDR3aa: CASSDGLQETQYF; CDR3nt: TGTGCCAGCAGCGACGGACTACAAGAGACCCAGTACTTC; d_gene: NA; j_gene: TRBJ2-5; abundance: NA; v_gene: TRBV7-3
CDR3aa: CASSLDMETYEQYF; CDR3nt: TGCGCCAGCAGCCTTGACATGGAGACCTACGAGCAGTACTTC; d_gene: NA; j_gene: TRBJ2-7; abundance: NA; v_gene: TRBV4-1
CDR3aa: CASSLGPQTHYGYTF; CDR3nt: TGTGCCAGCAGCTTAGGGCCACAAACGCATTATGGCTACACCTTC; d_gene: NA; j_gene: TRBJ1-2; abundance: NA; v_gene: TRBV7-8
CDR3aa: CSAVGPRLRGGLDYNEQFF; CDR3nt: TGCAGCGCTGTGGGTCCGAGGTTGCGGGGGGGACTTGACTACAATGAGCAGTTCTTC; d_gene: TRBD2; j_gene: TRBJ2-1; abundance: NA; v_gene: TRBV29-1
CDR3aa: CSVEGQAESGNTIYF; CDR3nt: TGCAGCGTTGAAGGACAGGCCGAGTCTGGAAACACCATATATTTT; d_gene: NA; j_gene: TRBJ1-3; abundance: NA; v_gene: TRBV29-1
CDR3aa: CASSLRQGPYNEQFF; CDR3nt: TGTGCCAGCAGTTTGAGACAGGGGCCATACAATGAGCAGTTCTTC; d_gene: TRBD1; j_gene: TRBJ2-1; abundance: once; v_gene: TRBV12-3/TRBV12-4
CDR3aa: CSARKDSYEQFF; CDR3nt: TGCAGTGCTAGAAAGGATTCCTATGAGCAGTTCTTC; d_gene: NA; j_gene: TRBJ2-1; abundance: NA; v_gene: TRBV20-1
CDR3aa: CAHRDAETQYF; CDR3nt: TGCGCCCACCGGGATGCCGAGACCCAGTACTTC; d_gene: NA; j_gene: TRBJ2-5; abundance: NA; v_gene: TRBV23-1
CDR3aa: CASREQGRNEQFF; CDR3nt: TGTGCCAGCAGGGAACAGGGGCGGAATGAGCAGTTCTTC; d_gene: TRBD1; j_gene: TRBJ2-1; abundance: NA; v_gene: TRBV2
CDR3aa: CASSRRGSYEQYF; CDR3nt: TGTGCCAGCAGCCGCAGGGGTTCCTACGAGCAGTACTTC; d_gene: NA; j_gene: TRBJ2-7; abundance: NA; v_gene: TRBV7-9
CDR3aa: CATWGDTGELFF; CDR3nt: TGTGCCACATGGGGGGACACCGGGGAGCTGTTTTTT; d_gene: NA; j_gene: TRBJ2-2; abundance: NA; v_gene: TRBV27
CDR3aa: CASSPWAQTTNEKLFF; CDR3nt: TGTGCCAGCAGTCCCTGGGCACAGACGACAAATGAAAAACTGTTTTTT; d_gene: NA; j_gene: TRBJ1-4; abundance: NA; v_gene: TRBV28
CDR3aa: CASSRGLAGHEQFF; CDR3nt: TGTGCCAGCAGCAGAGGACTAGCGGGTCATGAGCAGTTCTTC; d_gene: TRBD2; j_gene: TRBJ2-1; abundance: NA; v_gene: TRBV27
CDR3aa: CASSEPRVTEAFF; CDR3nt: TGTGCCAGCAGCGAACCTAGAGTGACTGAAGCTTTCTTT; d_gene: NA; j_gene: TRBJ1-1; abundance: NA; v_gene: TRBV5-6
CDR3aa: CAWKGANEQFF; CDR3nt: TGTGCCTGGAAGGGGGCCAATGAGCAGTTCTTC; d_gene: TRBD1; j_gene: TRBJ2-1; abundance: NA; v_gene: TRBV30
CDR3aa: CASSSEVAGGNYNEQFF; CDR3nt: TGTGCCAGCTCATCAGAAGTAGCGGGAGGGAATTACAATGAGCAGTTCTTC; d_gene: TRBD2; j_gene: TRBJ2-1; abundance: NA; v_gene: TRBV7-9
CDR3aa: CASSFGDTSYEQYF; CDR3nt: TGTGCCAGCAGTTTTGGGGATACCTCCTACGAGCAGTACTTC; d_gene: NA; j_gene: TRBJ2-7; abundance: few; v_gene: TRBV28
CDR3aa: CASSLEIGEQYF; CDR3nt: TGTGCCAGCAGTTTGGAGATCGGCGAGCAGTACTTC; d_gene: NA; j_gene: TRBJ2-7; abundance: NA; v_gene: TRBV28
CDR3aa: CASSPSTETQETQYF; CDR3nt: TGTGCCAGCAGCCCCAGTACAGAAACACAAGAGACCCAGTACTTC; d_gene: NA; j_gene: TRBJ2-5; abundance: NA; v_gene: TRBV11-2
CDR3aa: CSVVLNEKLFF; CDR3nt: TGCAGCGTGGTCCTTAATGAAAAACTGTTTTTT; d_gene: NA; j_gene: TRBJ1-4; abundance: NA; v_gene: TRBV29-1
CDR3aa: CSVGPLRGYTF; CDR3nt: TGCAGCGTTGGGCCCCTACGTGGCTACACCTTC; d_gene: NA; j_gene: TRBJ1-2; abundance: NA; v_gene: TRBV29-1
CDR3aa: CASSQDETVTTNEKLFF; CDR3nt: TGCGCCAGCAGCCAAGATGAGACAGTGACTACTAATGAAAAACTGTTTTTT; d_gene: NA; j_gene: TRBJ1-4; abundance: NA; v_gene: TRBV4-1
CDR3aa: CASSLSSGSQGEQYF; CDR3nt: TGTGCCAGCAGCTTGAGTAGCGGGAGTCAAGGGGAGCAGTACTTC; d_gene: TRBD2; j_gene: TRBJ2-7; abundance: NA; v_gene: TRBV7-6
CDR3aa: CSVDTISYNEQFF; CDR3nt: TGCAGCGTTGATACGATCTCCTACAATGAGCAGTTCTTC; d_gene: NA; j_gene: TRBJ2-1; abundance: NA; v_gene: TRBV29-1
CDR3aa: CASSLYRGRRYEQYF; CDR3nt: TGTGCCAGCAGCCTATACAGGGGGCGCCGCTACGAGCAGTACTTC; d_gene: TRBD1; j_gene: TRBJ2-7; abundance: NA; v_gene: TRBV7-6
CDR3aa: CASSQRTGDNEQFF; CDR3nt: TGTGCCAGCTCACAAAGGACAGGTGACAATGAGCAGTTCTTC; d_gene: TRBD1; j_gene: TRBJ2-1; abundance: NA; v_gene: TRBV18
CDR3aa: CASGVGQGASYEQYF; CDR3nt: TGTGCCAGCGGAGTCGGACAGGGGGCGTCCTACGAGCAGTACTTC; d_gene: TRBD1; j_gene: TRBJ2-7; abundance: NA; v_gene: TRBV6-1
CDR3aa: CAIRAPGASREQYF; CDR3nt: TGTGCCATCAGGGCTCCAGGGGCGTCGCGAGAGCAGTACTTC; d_gene: NA; j_gene: TRBJ2-7; abundance: NA; v_gene: TRBV28
CDR3aa: CASSGLNTGELFF; CDR3nt: TGTGCCAGCAGCGGTCTGAACACCGGGGAGCTGTTTTTT; d_gene: NA; j_gene: TRBJ2-2; abundance: NA; v_gene: TRBV2
CDR3aa: CASSWGLAGPDTYEQYF; CDR3nt: TGCGCCAGCAGCTGGGGACTAGCGGGACCGGATACCTACGAGCAGTACTTC; d_gene: TRBD2; j_gene: TRBJ2-7; abundance: NA; v_gene: TRBV5-1
CDR3aa: CASSLAVGTGGVSYGYTF; CDR3nt: TGCGCCAGCAGCTTGGCCGTCGGGACAGGGGGCGTCAGCTATGGCTACACCTTC; d_gene: TRBD1; j_gene: TRBJ1-2; abundance: once; v_gene: TRBV5-1
CDR3aa: CATSDGVSETQYF; CDR3nt: TGTGCCACCAGTGACGGGGTTTCAGAGACCCAGTACTTC; d_gene: NA; j_gene: TRBJ2-5; abundance: NA; v_gene: TRBV24-1
CDR3aa: CASSVGQSPYEQYF; CDR3nt: TGTGCCAGCAGCGTAGGACAATCCCCCTACGAGCAGTACTTC; d_gene: NA; j_gene: TRBJ2-7; abundance: NA; v_gene: TRBV9
CDR3aa: CSGMRQTEAFF; CDR3nt: TGCAGCGGGATGCGACAGACTGAAGCTTTCTTT; d_gene: NA; j_gene: TRBJ1-1; abundance: NA; v_gene: TRBV29-1
CDR3aa: CASSIDRVLRETQYF; CDR3nt: TGTGCCAGCAGCATCGACAGGGTGTTGAGAGAGACCCAGTACTTC; d_gene: TRBD1; j_gene: TRBJ2-5; abundance: NA; v_gene: TRBV28
CDR3aa: CASSLDLAEYNEQFF; CDR3nt: TGTGCCAGCAGCTTAGATCTAGCTGAATACAATGAGCAGTTCTTC; d_gene: NA; j_gene: TRBJ2-1; abundance: NA; v_gene: TRBV7-8
CDR3aa: CASSRGGGGTDTQYF; CDR3nt: TGTGCCAGCAGCAGGGGCGGGGGCGGCACAGATACGCAGTATTTT; d_gene: NA; j_gene: TRBJ2-3; abundance: NA; v_gene: TRBV2
CDR3aa: CASSVKGLAGGEQFF; CDR3nt: TGTGCCAGCAGCGTCAAGGGACTAGCGGGGGGTGAGCAGTTCTTC; d_gene: TRBD2; j_gene: TRBJ2-1; abundance: NA; v_gene: TRBV6-4
CDR3aa: CASSPTGLVNTDTQYF; CDR3nt: TGTGCCAGCAGCCCGACGGGACTGGTAAACACAGATACGCAGTATTTT; d_gene: NA; j_gene: TRBJ2-3; abundance: once; v_gene: TRBV5-4